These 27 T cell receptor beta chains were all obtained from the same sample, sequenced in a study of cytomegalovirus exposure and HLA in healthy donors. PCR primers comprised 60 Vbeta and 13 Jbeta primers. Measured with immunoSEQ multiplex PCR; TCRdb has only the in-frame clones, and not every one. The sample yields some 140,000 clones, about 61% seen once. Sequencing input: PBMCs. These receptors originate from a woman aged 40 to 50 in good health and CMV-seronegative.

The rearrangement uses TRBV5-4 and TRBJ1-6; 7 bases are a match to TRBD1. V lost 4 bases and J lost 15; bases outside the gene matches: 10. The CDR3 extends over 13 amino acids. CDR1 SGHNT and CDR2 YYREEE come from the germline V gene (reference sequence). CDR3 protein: CASSGGQQPLLHF. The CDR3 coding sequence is TGTGCCAGCAGCGGGGGACAGCAGCCCCTCCTCCACTTT.

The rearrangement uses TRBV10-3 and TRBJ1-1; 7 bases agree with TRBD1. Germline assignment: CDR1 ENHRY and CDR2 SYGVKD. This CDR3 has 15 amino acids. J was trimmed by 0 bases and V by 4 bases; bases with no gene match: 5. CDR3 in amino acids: CAISGGQVMNTEAFF. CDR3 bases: TGTGCCATCAGTGGTGGACAGGTAATGAACACTGAAGCTTTCTTT.

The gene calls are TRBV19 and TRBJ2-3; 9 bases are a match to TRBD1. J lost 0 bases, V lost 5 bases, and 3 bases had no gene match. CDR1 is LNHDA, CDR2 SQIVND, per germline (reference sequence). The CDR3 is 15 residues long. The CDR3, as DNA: TGTGCCAGTAGTGACAGGGGGGCTAGCACAGATACGCAGTATTTT. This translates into CASSDRGASTDTQYF.

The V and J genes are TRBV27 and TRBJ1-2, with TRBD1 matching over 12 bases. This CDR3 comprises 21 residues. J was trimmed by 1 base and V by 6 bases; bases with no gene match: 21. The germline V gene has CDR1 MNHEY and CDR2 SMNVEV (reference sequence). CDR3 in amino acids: CASRGTGGEDILARDNYGYTF. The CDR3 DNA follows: TGTGCCAGCAGGGGGACAGGGGGCGAGGATATACTTGCGAGGGATAACTATGGCTACACCTTC.

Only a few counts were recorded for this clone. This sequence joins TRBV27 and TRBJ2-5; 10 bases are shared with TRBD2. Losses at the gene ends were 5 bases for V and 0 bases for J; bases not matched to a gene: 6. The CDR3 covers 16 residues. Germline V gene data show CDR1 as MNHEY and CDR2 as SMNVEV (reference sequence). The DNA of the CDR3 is TGTGCCAGCAGTCCCGAACTAGCGGGGAACCAAGAGACCCAGTACTTC. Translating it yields CASSPELAGNQETQYF.

This CDR3 is CASSPTGGENTEAFF. CDR3 in DNA: TGTGCCAGCAGTCCTACAGGGGGAGAGAACACTGAAGCTTTCTTT. V usage is TRBV6-5 and J usage is TRBJ1-1; TRBD1 matches at 8 bases. The V gene end was trimmed by 5 bases and the J gene end by 1 base; junction bases not matched to a gene: 6. The V gene's germline CDR1 is MNHEY and CDR2 SVGAGI. This CDR3 has 15 amino acids.

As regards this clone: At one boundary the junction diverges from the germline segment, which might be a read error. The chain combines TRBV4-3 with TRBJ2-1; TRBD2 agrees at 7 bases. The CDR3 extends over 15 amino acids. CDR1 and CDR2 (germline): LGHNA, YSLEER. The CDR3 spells CASSQESGGYNGQFF. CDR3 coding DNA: TGCGCCAGCAGCCAGGAGTCCGGGGGGTACAATGGGCAGTTCTTC.

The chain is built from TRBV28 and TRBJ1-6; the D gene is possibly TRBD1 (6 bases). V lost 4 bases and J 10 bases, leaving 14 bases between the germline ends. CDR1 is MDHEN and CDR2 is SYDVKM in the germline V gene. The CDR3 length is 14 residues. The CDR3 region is CASSSTGMGSPLHF. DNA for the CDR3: TGTGCCAGCAGTTCAACAGGGATGGGGTCACCCCTCCACTTT. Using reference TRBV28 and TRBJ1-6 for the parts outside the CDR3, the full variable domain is DVKVTQSSRYLVKRTGEKVFLECVQDMDHENMFWYRQDPGLGLRLIYFSYDVKMKEKGDIPEGYSVSREKKERFSLILESASTNQTSMYLCASSSTGMGSPLHFGNGTRLTVT.

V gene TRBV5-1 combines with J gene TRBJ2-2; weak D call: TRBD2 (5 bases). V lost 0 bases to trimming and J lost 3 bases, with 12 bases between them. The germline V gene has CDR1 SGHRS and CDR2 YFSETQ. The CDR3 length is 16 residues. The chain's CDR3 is CASSLVPGIYTGELFF. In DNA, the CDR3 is TGCGCCAGCAGCTTGGTCCCCGGGATCTACACCGGGGAGCTGTTTTTT.

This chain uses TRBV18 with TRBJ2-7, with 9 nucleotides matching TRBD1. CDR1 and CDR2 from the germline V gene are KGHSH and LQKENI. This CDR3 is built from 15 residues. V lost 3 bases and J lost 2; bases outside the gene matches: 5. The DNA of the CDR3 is TGTGCCAGCTCACCCGGGGACAGGGCAACCTACGAGCAGTACTTC. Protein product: CASSPGDRATYEQYF.

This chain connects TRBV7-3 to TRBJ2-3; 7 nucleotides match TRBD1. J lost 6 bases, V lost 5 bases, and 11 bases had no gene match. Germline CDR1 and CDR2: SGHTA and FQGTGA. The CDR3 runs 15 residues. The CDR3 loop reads CASSPTGSHRDTQYF. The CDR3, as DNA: TGTGCCAGCAGCCCGACAGGGAGTCATCGTGATACGCAGTATTTT.

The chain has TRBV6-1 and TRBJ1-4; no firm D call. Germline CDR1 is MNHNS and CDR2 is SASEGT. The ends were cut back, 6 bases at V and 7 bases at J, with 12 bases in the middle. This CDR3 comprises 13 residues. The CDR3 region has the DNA TGTGCCAGCAGCTCAGACTTAAGTGAAAAACTGTTTTTT. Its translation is CASSSDLSEKLFF.

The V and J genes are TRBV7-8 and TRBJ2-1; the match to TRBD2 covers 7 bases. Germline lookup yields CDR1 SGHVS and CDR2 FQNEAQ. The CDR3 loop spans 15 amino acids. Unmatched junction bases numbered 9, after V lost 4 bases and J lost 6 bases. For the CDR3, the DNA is TGTGCCAGCAGCTGGGGGGGAGGTCGGGGCAATGAGCAGTTCTTC. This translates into CASSWGGGRGNEQFF.

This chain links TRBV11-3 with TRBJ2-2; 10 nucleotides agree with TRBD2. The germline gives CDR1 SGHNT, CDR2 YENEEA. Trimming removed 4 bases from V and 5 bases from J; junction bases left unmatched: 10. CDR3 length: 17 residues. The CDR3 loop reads CASSSDRAGGPTGELFF. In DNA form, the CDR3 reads TGTGCCAGCAGCTCGGATCGAGCGGGGGGGCCGACCGGGGAGCTGTTTTTT.

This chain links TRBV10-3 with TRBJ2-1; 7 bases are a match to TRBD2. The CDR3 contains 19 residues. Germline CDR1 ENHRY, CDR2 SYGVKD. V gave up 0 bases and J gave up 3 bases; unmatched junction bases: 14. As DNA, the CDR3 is TGTGCCATCAGTGAGTCGCCCCTTAGTGGGGCGGGGGTCTACAATGAGCAGTTCTTC. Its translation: CAISESPLSGAGVYNEQFF.

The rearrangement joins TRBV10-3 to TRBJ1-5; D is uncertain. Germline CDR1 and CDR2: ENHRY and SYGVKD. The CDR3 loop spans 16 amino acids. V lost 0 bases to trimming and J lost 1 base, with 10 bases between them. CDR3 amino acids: CAISESPTGSNQPQHF. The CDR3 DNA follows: TGTGCCATCAGTGAGTCGCCGACGGGAAGCAATCAGCCCCAGCATTTT.

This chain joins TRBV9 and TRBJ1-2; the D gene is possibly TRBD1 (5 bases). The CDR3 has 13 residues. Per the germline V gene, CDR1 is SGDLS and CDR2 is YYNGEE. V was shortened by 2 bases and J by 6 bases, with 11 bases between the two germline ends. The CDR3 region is CASSVLSRDGYTF. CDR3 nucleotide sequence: TGTGCCAGCAGCGTCCTGAGCAGGGATGGCTACACCTTC.

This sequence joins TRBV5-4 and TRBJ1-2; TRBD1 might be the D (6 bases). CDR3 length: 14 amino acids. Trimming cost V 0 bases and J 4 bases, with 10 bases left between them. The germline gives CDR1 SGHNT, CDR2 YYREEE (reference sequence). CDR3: CASSLGGGGYGYTF. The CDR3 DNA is TGTGCCAGCAGCTTGGGAGGGGGTGGCTATGGCTACACCTTC.

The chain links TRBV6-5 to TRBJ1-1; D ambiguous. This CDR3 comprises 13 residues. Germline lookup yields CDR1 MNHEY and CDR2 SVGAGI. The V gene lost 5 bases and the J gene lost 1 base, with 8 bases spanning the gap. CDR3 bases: TGTGCCAGCAGTGTACAGAAGAACACTGAAGCTTTCTTT. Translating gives CASSVQKNTEAFF.

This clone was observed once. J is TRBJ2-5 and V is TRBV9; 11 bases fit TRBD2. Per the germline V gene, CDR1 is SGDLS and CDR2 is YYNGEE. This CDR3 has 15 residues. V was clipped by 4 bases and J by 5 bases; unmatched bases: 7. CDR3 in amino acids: CASSTLAGGRETQYF. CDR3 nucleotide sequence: TGTGCCAGCAGCACTCTAGCGGGGGGCAGGGAGACCCAGTACTTC.

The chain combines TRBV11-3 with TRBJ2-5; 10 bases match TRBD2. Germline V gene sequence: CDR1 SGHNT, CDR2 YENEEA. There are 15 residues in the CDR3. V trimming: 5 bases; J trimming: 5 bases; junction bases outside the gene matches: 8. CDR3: CASSEAGGLGETQYF. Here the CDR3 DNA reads TGTGCCAGCAGCGAAGCGGGGGGGCTGGGCGAGACCCAGTACTTC.

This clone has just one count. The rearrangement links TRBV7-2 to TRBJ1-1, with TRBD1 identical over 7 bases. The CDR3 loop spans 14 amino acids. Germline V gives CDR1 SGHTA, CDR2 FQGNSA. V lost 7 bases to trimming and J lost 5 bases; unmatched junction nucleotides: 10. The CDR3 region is CASIRTGENTEAFF. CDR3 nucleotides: TGTGCCAGCATCCGGACAGGCGAGAATACTGAAGCTTTCTTT.

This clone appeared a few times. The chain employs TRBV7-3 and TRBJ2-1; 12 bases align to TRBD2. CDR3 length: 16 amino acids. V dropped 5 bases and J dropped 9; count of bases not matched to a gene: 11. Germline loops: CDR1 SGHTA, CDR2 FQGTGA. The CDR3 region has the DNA TGTGCCAGCAGCCAAATCCTAGCGGGGGGGCGAGGTGAGCAGTTCTTC. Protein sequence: CASSQILAGGRGEQFF. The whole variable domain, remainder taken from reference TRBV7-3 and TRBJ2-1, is GAGVSQTPSNKVTEKGKYVELRCDPISGHTALYWYRQSLGQGPEFLIYFQGTGAADDSGLPNDRFFAVRPEGSVSTLKIQRTERGDSAVYLCASSQILAGGRGEQFFGPGTRLTVL.

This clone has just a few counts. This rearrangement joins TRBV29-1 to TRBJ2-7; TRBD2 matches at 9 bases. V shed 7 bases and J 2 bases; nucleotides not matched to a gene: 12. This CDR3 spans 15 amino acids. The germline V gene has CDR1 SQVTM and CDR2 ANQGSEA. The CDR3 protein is CSGLPLAGITYEQYF. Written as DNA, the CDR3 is TGCAGCGGTCTCCCCCTAGCGGGGATCACCTACGAGCAGTACTTC.

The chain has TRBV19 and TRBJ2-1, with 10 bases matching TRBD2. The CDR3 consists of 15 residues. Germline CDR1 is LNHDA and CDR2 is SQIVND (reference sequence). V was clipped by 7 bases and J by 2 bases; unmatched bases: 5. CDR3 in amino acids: CASTSAGGAYNEQFF. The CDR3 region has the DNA TGTGCCAGTACTTCAGCGGGGGGGGCCTACAATGAGCAGTTCTTC.

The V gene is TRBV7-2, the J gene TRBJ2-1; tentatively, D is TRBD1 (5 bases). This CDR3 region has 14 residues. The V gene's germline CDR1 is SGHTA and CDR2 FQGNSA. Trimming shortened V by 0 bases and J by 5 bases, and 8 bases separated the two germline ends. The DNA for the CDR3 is TGTGCCAGCAGCTTAGCGGGGCTACACAATGAGCAGTTCTTC. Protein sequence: CASSLAGLHNEQFF.

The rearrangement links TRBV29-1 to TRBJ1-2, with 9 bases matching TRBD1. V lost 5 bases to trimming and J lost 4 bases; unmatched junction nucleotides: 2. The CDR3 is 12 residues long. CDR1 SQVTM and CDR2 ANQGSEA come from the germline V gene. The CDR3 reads CSVPTGGYGYTF. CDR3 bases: TGCAGCGTTCCGACAGGGGGCTATGGCTACACCTTC.